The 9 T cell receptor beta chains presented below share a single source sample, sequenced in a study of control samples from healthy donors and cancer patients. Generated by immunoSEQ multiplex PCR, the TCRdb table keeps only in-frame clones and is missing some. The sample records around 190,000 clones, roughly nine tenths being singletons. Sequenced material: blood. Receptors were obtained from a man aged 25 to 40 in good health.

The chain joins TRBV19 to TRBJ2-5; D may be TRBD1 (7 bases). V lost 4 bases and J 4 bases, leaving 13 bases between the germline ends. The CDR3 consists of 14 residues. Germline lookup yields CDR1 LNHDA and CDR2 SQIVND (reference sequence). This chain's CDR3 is CASSTRQGGETQYF. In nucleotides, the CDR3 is TGTGCCAGTAGTACCCGACAGGGAGGAGAGACCCAGTACTTC.

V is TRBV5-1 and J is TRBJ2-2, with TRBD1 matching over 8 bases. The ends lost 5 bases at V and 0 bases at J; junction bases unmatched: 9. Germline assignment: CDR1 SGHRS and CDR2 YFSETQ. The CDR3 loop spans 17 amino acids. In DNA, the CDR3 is TGCGCCAGCAGATCCGGGACAGGACTAACGAACACCGGGGAGCTGTTTTTT. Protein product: CASRSGTGLTNTGELFF.

The CDR3 DNA reads TGTGCCAGCAGCTTGTTTGGGAATGAAAAACTGTTTTTT. This encodes CASSLFGNEKLFF. This chain uses TRBV5-5 with TRBJ1-4; no reliable D call. CDR3 size: 13 residues. Germline V lookup: CDR1 SGHKS, CDR2 YYEKEE (reference sequence). Deletions cut 1 base from V and 5 bases from J, with 6 bases between.

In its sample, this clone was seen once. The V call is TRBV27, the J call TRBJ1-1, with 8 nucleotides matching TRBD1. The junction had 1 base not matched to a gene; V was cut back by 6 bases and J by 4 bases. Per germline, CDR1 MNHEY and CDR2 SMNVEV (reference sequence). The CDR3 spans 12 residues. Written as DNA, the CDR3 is TGTGCCAGCAGCACAGGGGGCACTGAAGCTTTCTTT. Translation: CASSTGGTEAFF.

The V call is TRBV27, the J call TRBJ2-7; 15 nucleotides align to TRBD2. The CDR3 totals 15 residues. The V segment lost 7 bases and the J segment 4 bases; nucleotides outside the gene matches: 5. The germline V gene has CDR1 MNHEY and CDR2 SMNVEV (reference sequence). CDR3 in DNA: TGTGCCAGCACACGGACTAGCGGGGGGGCTTACGAGCAGTACTTC. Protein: CASTRTSGGAYEQYF.

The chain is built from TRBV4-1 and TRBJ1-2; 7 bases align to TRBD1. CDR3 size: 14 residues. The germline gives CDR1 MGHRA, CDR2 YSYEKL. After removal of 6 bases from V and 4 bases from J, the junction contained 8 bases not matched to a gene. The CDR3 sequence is CASRPQGVGYGYTF. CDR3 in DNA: TGCGCCAGCAGACCTCAGGGGGTAGGCTATGGCTACACCTTC.

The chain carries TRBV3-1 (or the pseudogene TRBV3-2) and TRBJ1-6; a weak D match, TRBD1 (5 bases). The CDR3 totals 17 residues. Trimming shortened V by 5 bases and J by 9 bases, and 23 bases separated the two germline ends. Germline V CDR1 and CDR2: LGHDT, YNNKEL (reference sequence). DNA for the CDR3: TGTGCCAGCAGCGTCCATTCCGGGACTCAGTGTGGTTCACCCCTCCACTTT. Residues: CASSVHSGTQCGSPLHF.

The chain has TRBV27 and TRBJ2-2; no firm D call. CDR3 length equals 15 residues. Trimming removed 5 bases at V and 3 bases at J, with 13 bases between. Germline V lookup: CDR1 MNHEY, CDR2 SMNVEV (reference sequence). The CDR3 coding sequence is TGTGCCAGCAGTCCCAGCAGGTTGGACACCGGGGAGCTGTTTTTT. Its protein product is CASSPSRLDTGELFF.

The CDR3 loop is CASSQAGAQEQYF. CDR3 DNA: TGTGCCAGCAGCCAAGCGGGAGCTCAGGAGCAGTACTTC. The rearrangement joins TRBV3-1 (or the pseudogene TRBV3-2) to TRBJ2-7, with a weak D call TRBD2 (6 bases). The germline V gene encodes CDR1 LGHDT and CDR2 YNNKEL (reference sequence). This CDR3 is 13 amino acids long. V lost 1 base to trimming and J lost 7 bases, with 11 bases between them.